This T cell receptor beta chain was observed in a study of T cell responses to AZD1222 COVID-19 vaccine. Clones were sequenced by immunoSEQ multiplex PCR, and TCRdb holds only the in-frame ones, with some missing. The data contain about 110,000 clones, around 81% of them singletons. Germline V gene data show CDR1 as MDHEN and CDR2 as SYDVKM. This CDR3 is 13 amino acids long. V lost 7 bases, J lost 5 bases, and 14 bases lay in between. This receptor was obtained from an adult in good health. This specimen was peripheral blood, taken on day 0 of AZD1222 vaccination. The chain uses TRBV28 and TRBJ1-2, with D unresolved. Written as DNA, the CDR3 is TGTGCCAGCACCACCGGGAGTCGGTATGGCTACACCTTC. Residues: CASTTGSRYGYTF.